This record covers a single TCR beta chain. Antigen specificity is unknown. This entry comes from a study of T cell repertoires in cytomegalovirus infection. Study observations and caveats: Carriage of CMV together with the relevant HLA was identifiable through cumulative public TCR beta family frequency. The ex vivo response was dominated by HLA-C-restricted CMV-specific TCR beta clonotypes.

One entry per CDR3 protein results from TCRdb running MiXCR on the reads. The table has nearly 70,000 distinct CDR3 sequences, 20% to 25% seen once; the top ten hold 60% to 80%. Sequenced: PBMCs, sequenced either directly or after in vitro stimulation (not recorded which). The receptor was derived from a human donor in good health (CMV status not recorded). Some clones in this sample may be carry-over from other donors' samples.

In DNA, the CDR3 is TGTGCCAGCAGCTTAGAGCGGGCGAGGGCTTTCTTT. It codes for CASSLERARAFF. This chain connects TRBV11-3 to TRBJ1-1, with D hard to call. CDR1 is SGHNT, CDR2 YENEEA, per germline. V was clipped by 0 bases and J by 11 bases, with 10 bases between them. This CDR3 spans 12 amino acids.